This T cell receptor (beta chain) comes out of a study of T cells in Graves' hyperthyroidism and ophthalmopathy. Findings of the study overall: In simple terms, a model built on 13 V-J features told ophthalmopathy apart from stable hyperthyroidism.

This CDR3 region has 13 residues. The V end was cut by 1 base, the J end by 4 bases, with 7 bases between. Germline CDR1 and CDR2: LNHDA and SQIVND (reference sequence). Regions amplified from RNA transcripts were the TCR beta CDR3 regions. First-round RT-PCR of the TCR CDR3 relied on the HTBI primer set. Via MiXCR, TCRdb re-called the multiplex PCR reads, giving one row per CDR3 protein. Here the sample spans 730,000 or so distinct CDR3 sequences, about 17% being singletons. About this clonotype itself: Its antigen is undetermined.

Exclusions: uncontrolled infection, other autoimmune disease, pregnancy, lactation. Sequencing used blood. V is TRBV19 and J is TRBJ1-1; D possibly corresponds to TRBD1 (5 bases). The TCR sequence derives from a woman between 45 and 60 years old with Graves' hyperthyroidism that later progressed to Graves' ophthalmopathy. The CDR3: CASSIAGGTEAFF. The CDR3 DNA is TGTGCCAGTAGTATAGCCGGGGGCACTGAAGCTTTCTTT. Using reference TRBV19 and TRBJ1-1 for the parts outside the CDR3, the full variable domain is DGGITQSPKYLFRKEGQNVTLSCEQNLNHDAMYWYRQDPGQGLRLIYYSQIVNDFQKGDIAEGYSVSREKKESFPLTVTSAQKNPTAFYLCASSIAGGTEAFFGQGTRLTVV.